One T cell receptor beta chain is described in this entry. Antigen specificity is unknown. A junction end diverges from the germline sequence, so it may reflect a read error. General study points: Greatest tumor Treg TCR overlap was with tumor naive CD4+ cells. Tumor memory CD4+ T cell TCR gene usage clustered with blood and lymph node memory CD4+ cells and lymph node naive CD4+ cells.

After constant-region reverse-primer amplification, full-length variable regions underwent semi-nested PCR with Nested Universal Primer A. MiXCR, run by TCRdb on the 5' RACE reads, gives a single entry per CDR3 protein. In the table there are roughly 5,300 distinct CDR3 sequences, 36% of which are singletons. Germline V gives CDR1 SGHTA, CDR2 FQGNSA. This CDR3 has 14 amino acids. The memory fraction was CD4+CD45RO+CD25- cells. This clonotype was obtained from a female donor with breast cancer. The sample comprised memory CD4+ T cells sorted from blood. Subset given: memory CD4+ T cells, CD4+CD45RO+CD25-. This sequence joins TRBV7-2 and TRBJ2-5; TRBD1 agrees at 9 bases. CDR3 in amino acids: CASGLGTGRETQYF. The CDR3 region has the DNA TGTGCCAGCGGCTTAGGGACAGGGAGAGAGACCCAGTACTTC.